Below are 17 T cell receptor beta chains sequenced from a single sample in a study of tissue T cells after allogeneic stem cell transplantation. The time point: mouse harvest day 14 after allogeneic transplant. Each mouse received 10^7 T-cell-depleted marrow cells plus 10^6 splenic CD5+ T cells by tail vein. The repertoire was sequenced with immunoSEQ multiplex PCR; TCRdb's copy has only in-frame clones and lacks some. The sample includes 2,500 to 3,500 clones, 40% to 50% of them seen just once. Sequencing was performed on gut tissue. These receptors were collected from a female BALB/c mouse given C57BL/6 T cells with graft-versus-host disease after an allogeneic hematopoietic cell transplant.

Concerning this clone: The germline and genes are mouse ones. The observed sequence ends 1 residue before the CDR3 terminus, with the missing tail filled in from the germline J gene. The rearrangement uses TRBV12-1 and TRBJ2-4, with TRBD1 matching 7 bases. There are 13 residues in the CDR3. V lost 3 bases to trimming and J lost 3 bases; unmatched junction nucleotides: 2. The germline V gene has CDR1 SGHSN and CDR2 HYEKVE. The chain's CDR3 is CASSKGQQNTLYF. Partial CDR3 DNA: TGTGCCAGCTCTAAGGGACAGCAAAACACCTTGTAC.

A remark on this clone: Gene names are mouse gene names. The read is 1 residue too short to cover the CDR3 end, so that end is filled in from the germline J gene. The V and J genes are TRBV31 and TRBJ2-4, with D maybe TRBD2 (6 bases). The CDR3 sequence is 15 residues long. V was cut by 1 base and J by 1 base, with 12 bases left in between. Germline CDR1 is GKSSPN and CDR2 is SITVG. The CDR3 bases that were read are TGTGCCTGGAGTCGGGGGGAGAAGGGTCAAAACACCTTGTAC. This sequence encodes CAWSRGEKGQNTLY. The full CDR3 protein is CAWSRGEKGQNTLYF.

This clone appeared a few times. The listed genes are named as in mouse. The read halts 1 residue ahead of the CDR3 end, with the missing end drawn from the germline J gene. V usage is TRBV13-3 and J usage is TRBJ1-2; 10 nucleotides line up with TRBD1. Unmatched junction bases numbered 2, after V lost 4 bases and J lost 2 bases. The CDR3 runs to 14 residues. Per germline, CDR1 NNHDY and CDR2 SYVADS. CDR3 DNA, as far as it was read: TGTGCCAGCAGTCCGGGACAGGGGAACTCCGACTACACC. Translation gives CASSPGQGNSDYT. The CDR3 as a whole reads CASSPGQGNSDYTF.

A note on this clone: Germline and genes here are mouse. Partial CDR3 DNA: TGCTCCAGCAGTCAGAGGGCTAGTGCAGAAACGCTGTAT. Translated: CSSSQRASAETLY. The whole CDR3 reads CSSSQRASAETLYF. The V and J genes are TRBV23 and TRBJ2-3. With the read ending 1 residue before the CDR3 end, the germline J gene is used to fill in that end. The CDR3 is 14 amino acids. Germline-derived CDR1 and CDR2 are KGHTA and FQNQQP.

Of note for this clone: Any gene name here is a mouse gene name. Read data end 1 residue before the CDR3 end; the end is taken from the germline J gene. The chain carries TRBV29 and TRBJ1-6; no clear D gene. TRBJ1-6 is assigned to the ORF class and has an uncertain function. Trimming left V 5 bases short and J 7 bases short, with 12 bases between. The CDR3 has 14 amino acids. The germline V gene encodes CDR1 MSHET and CDR2 SYDVDS. CDR3 residues: CASSPLRGNSPLYF. The CDR3 bases that were read are TGTGCTAGCAGTCCACTACGAGGGAATTCGCCCCTCTAC.

This clone was counted only a few times. Germline and genes: mouse. The CDR3 end is not reached by the read, which stops 1 residue before it; the germline J gene fills it in. This sequence joins TRBV26 and TRBJ2-1, with D perhaps TRBD1 (5 bases). Between the trimmed V and J ends, which lost 2 bases and 1 base, there was a span of 6 bases. The CDR3 has 14 residues. CDR1 is KGHPV, CDR2 FQNQEV, per germline (reference sequence). The covered CDR3 bases are TGTGCCAGCAGTCTGGAGGGGAACTATGCTGAGCAGTTC. Its translation: CASSLEGNYAEQF. The whole CDR3 sequence is CASSLEGNYAEQFF.

This clone has a handful of counts. Gene names denote mouse genes. Coverage ceases 1 residue before the CDR3 finishes, and the germline J gene fills in the end. This sequence joins TRBV5 and TRBJ1-1; D remains ambiguous. Per the germline V gene, CDR1 is LGHNA and CDR2 is YNLKQL (reference sequence). This CDR3 comprises 13 residues. The V and J ends lost 4 bases and 1 base respectively, with 7 bases between them. This CDR3 reads CASSLRQNTEVFF. The CDR3 DNA, read in part, is TGTGCCAGCAGCCTTCGACAAAACACAGAAGTCTTC.

Comments on this clone: Gene names and germline refer to mouse. The read falls 1 residue short of the CDR3 end, and the missing part is taken from the germline J gene. The chain recombines TRBV12-1 with TRBJ1-4; D is undetermined. The CDR3 has 13 amino acids. The germline V gene has CDR1 SGHSN and CDR2 HYEKVE. The germline V and J ends were trimmed by 4 bases and 2 bases, with 7 bases remaining between them. CDR3 region: CASSRQSNERLFF. The part of the CDR3 DNA that was read is TGTGCCAGCTCGAGACAATCCAACGAAAGATTATTT.

To note about this clone: Gene names and germline match the mouse. The CDR3 end is not reached by the read, which stops 1 residue before it; the germline J gene fills it in. The V gene is TRBV23, the J gene TRBJ1-1. The CDR3 has 14 amino acids. CDR1 and CDR2 from the germline V gene are KGHTA and FQNQQP. Incomplete CDR3 DNA: TGCTCCAGCAGTCAATCGACTAAAAACACAGAAGTCTTC. Residues: CSSSQSTKNTEVF. In full, the CDR3 reads CSSSQSTKNTEVFF.

There are a few counts of this clone. Gene names are mouse gene names. The read comes to an end 1 residue before the CDR3 does, leaving the germline J gene to fill in the end. The chain is built from TRBV26 and TRBJ1-3; a possible D gene is TRBD1 (6 bases). CDR1 is KGHPV, CDR2 FQNQEV, per germline (reference sequence). Trimming took 2 bases from V and 0 from J, leaving 8 bases between them. The CDR3 has 15 amino acids. The covered CDR3 bases are TGTGCCAGCAGTCTGACAGGGTCTTCTGGAAATACGCTCTAT. This codes for CASSLTGSSGNTLY. The whole CDR3 protein is CASSLTGSSGNTLYF.

Concerning this clone: The gene names given are mouse names. The read finishes 1 residue shy of the CDR3 end, and the germline J gene is used to complete it. The chain combines TRBV26 with TRBJ2-2; 7 bases line up with TRBD1. There are 14 residues in the CDR3. Germline assignment: CDR1 KGHPV and CDR2 FQNQEV (reference sequence). The junction had 4 bases not matched to a gene; V was cut back by 5 bases and J by 4 bases. The sequenced CDR3 bases are TGTGCCAGCAGTGCGACAGGGCGCACCGGGCAGCTCTAC. Amino acids: CASSATGRTGQLY. The CDR3 as a whole reads CASSATGRTGQLYF.

Comment on this clone: Gene names denote mouse genes. The read ends 1 residue shy of where the CDR3 ends; the end is completed using the germline J gene. V usage is TRBV19 and J usage is TRBJ2-4; 8 nucleotides match TRBD2. J lost 0 bases, V lost 8 bases, and 5 bases had no gene match. The V gene's germline CDR1 is FNHDT and CDR2 SITEND (reference sequence). The CDR3 spans 14 residues. CDR3 in amino acids: CASPGGLSQNTLYF. The sequenced part of the CDR3 DNA is TGTGCCAGTCCGGGGGGGCTTAGTCAAAACACCTTGTAC.

On this clone: Mouse names are used for the genes. The read halts 1 residue ahead of the CDR3 end, with the missing end drawn from the germline J gene. The chain combines TRBV5 with TRBJ1-4, with 10 bases matching TRBD1. This CDR3 is 16 amino acids long. Germline V CDR1 and CDR2: LGHNA, YNLKQL (reference sequence). V shed 1 base and J 3 bases; nucleotides not matched to a gene: 2. The part of the CDR3 DNA that was read is TGTGCCAGCAGCCAAGCGGGACAGGGGCCCAACGAAAGATTATTT. This gives the protein CASSQAGQGPNERLF. The full CDR3 reads CASSQAGQGPNERLFF.

In regard to this clone: Mouse germline and gene names are used. The CDR3 sequence is CASSFRDRGNTQYF. The CDR3 DNA, read in part, is TGTGCCAGCAGCTTCCGGGACAGGGGAAACACCCAGTAC. The gene calls are TRBV4 and TRBJ2-5; 10 bases align to TRBD1. The CDR3 is cut off 1 residue early in the read; its end comes from the germline J gene. This CDR3 is built from 14 residues. The J segment lost 7 bases and the V segment lost 4 bases, leaving 5 bases of the junction unmatched. The germline CDR1 and CDR2 sequences are LGHDT and YNNKQL (reference sequence).

This clone was counted only a few times. The listed genes are named as in mouse. The read terminates 1 residue ahead of where the CDR3 ends, so the germline J gene completes it. The chain carries TRBV5 and TRBJ2-5, with TRBD2 matching over 9 bases. Germline V lookup: CDR1 LGHNA, CDR2 YNLKQL (reference sequence). The CDR3 is 16 amino acids. V was pared by 0 bases and J by 3 bases, with 4 bases of the junction left unmatched. CDR3 DNA (partial): TGTGCCAGCAGCCAAGATGTGGACTGGGGACAAGACACCCAGTAC. As protein: CASSQDVDWGQDTQY. Given in full, the CDR3 is CASSQDVDWGQDTQYF.

A note on this clone: Each gene name is a mouse one. Sequencing ends 1 residue short of the CDR3 end; the germline J gene provides the rest. The rearrangement uses TRBV26 and TRBJ1-4; D remains ambiguous. Trimming took 2 bases from V and 4 from J, leaving 5 bases between them. Germline V gene data show CDR1 as KGHPV and CDR2 as FQNQEV (reference sequence). The CDR3 covers 13 residues. CDR3 sequence reads: CASSLNSNERLFF. The sequenced part of the CDR3 DNA is TGTGCCAGCAGTCTGAACAGCAACGAAAGATTATTT.

A note on this clone: Gene names denote mouse genes. The CDR3 end falls 1 residue outside the read, so it is completed with the germline J gene. The chain employs TRBV14 and TRBJ1-5; no reliable D call. This CDR3 comprises 14 residues. The germline V gene has CDR1 SGHDT and CDR2 FRDEAV. Trimming took off 3 bases at V and 0 bases at J, with 7 bases between the two ends. CDR3 sequence: CASSYSYNNQAPLF. The CDR3 bases that were read are TGTGCCAGCAGTTACAGTTATAACAACCAGGCTCCGCTT.